Below are 18 T cell receptor beta chains sequenced from a single sample in a study of technical replicates of blood from several donors. Profiling relied on immunoSEQ multiplex PCR, and the TCRdb table lists in-frame clones only, not all of them. This table has roughly 74,000 clones, over 75% appearing once. Sequenced: T cells isolated from PBMCs. These receptors were collected from a human donor in good health.

This sequence joins TRBV6-1 and TRBJ1-1; D gene uncertain. This CDR3 region has 10 residues. Trimming cost V 7 bases and J 7 bases, with 7 bases left between them. Germline CDR1 reads MNHNS; CDR2 reads SASEGT. Written as DNA, the CDR3 is TGTGCCAGCATAGAGAATGAAGCTTTCTTT. Protein product: CASIENEAFF.

This clone was counted a single time. The chain links TRBV10-3 to TRBJ2-7, with TRBD2 as a possible D gene (6 bases). Germline V gene data show CDR1 as ENHRY and CDR2 as SYGVKD. The CDR3 length is 13 residues. V lost 7 bases, J lost 2 bases, and 12 bases lay in between. The CDR3: CAITAGTPYEQYF. The CDR3 DNA follows: TGTGCCATCACGGCGGGAACCCCCTACGAGCAGTACTTC.

The V and J genes are TRBV7-8 and TRBJ1-5; 9 nucleotides agree with TRBD1. The CDR3 totals 15 residues. After removal of 4 bases from V and 2 bases from J, the junction contained 3 bases not matched to a gene. The germline V gene has CDR1 SGHVS and CDR2 FQNEAQ. For the CDR3, the DNA is TGTGCCAGCAGCTCAAGGACAGGGGGCAATCAGCCCCAGCATTTT. This encodes CASSSRTGGNQPQHF.

The V and J genes are TRBV27 and TRBJ2-3; D possibly corresponds to TRBD2 (5 bases). Germline V lookup: CDR1 MNHEY, CDR2 SMNVEV (reference sequence). CDR3 length equals 12 residues. Trimming took off 1 base at V and 9 bases at J, with 8 bases between the two ends. The CDR3 DNA reads TGTGCCAGCAGTTTATTTGGCGGGACGCAGTATTTT. Its protein product is CASSLFGGTQYF.

V gene TRBV6-1 combines with J gene TRBJ1-2; the D gene is possibly TRBD1 (5 bases). V was cut by 2 bases and J by 6 bases, with 19 bases left in between. The CDR3 is 16 residues long. Germline loops: CDR1 MNHNS, CDR2 SASEGT. As DNA, the CDR3 is TGTGCCAGCAGTGAAACCTTACAGGTGGATACGGATGGCTACACCTTC. Amino acids: CASSETLQVDTDGYTF.

The rearrangement links TRBV7-9 to TRBJ2-2; D remains unclear. V shed 3 bases and J shed 9 bases, with 8 bases lying between them. There are 12 residues in the CDR3. Germline CDR1 and CDR2: SEHNR and FQNEAQ (reference sequence). CDR3 loop: CASSFRSRELFF. The CDR3 nucleotides read TGTGCCAGCAGCTTTCGAAGCCGGGAGCTGTTTTTT.

This clone was counted a single time. Other DNA variants within this sample encode the same CDR3. The chain links TRBV5-1 to TRBJ2-7; no clear D gene. This CDR3 region has 14 residues. The germline CDR1 and CDR2 sequences are SGHRS and YFSETQ. V shed 1 base and J shed 0 bases, with 8 bases lying between them. Here the CDR3 DNA reads TGCGCCAGCAGCTTGTCCGGAGCCTCCTACGAGCAGTACTTC. Residues: CASSLSGASYEQYF. The full variable domain, with the rest looked up from reference TRBV5-1 and TRBJ2-7, is KAGVTQTPRYLIKTRGQQVTLSCSPISGHRSVSWYQQTPGQGLQFLFEYFSETQRNKGNFPGRFSGRQFSNSRSEMNVSTLELGDSALYLCASSLSGASYEQYFGPGTRLTVT.

This chain uses TRBV25-1 with TRBJ1-2; the D gene is possibly TRBD1 (6 bases). From germline, CDR1 is MGHDK and CDR2 SYGVNS. The germline V and J ends were trimmed by 6 bases and 6 bases, with 23 bases remaining between them. The CDR3 is 16 residues long. DNA for the CDR3: TGTGCCAGCAGCCCGATCCAGGGGCCATATAAAGATGGCTACACCTTC. It is translated as CASSPIQGPYKDGYTF.

This clone was recorded once. The gene calls are TRBV27 and TRBJ2-3; D is perhaps TRBD1 (6 bases). The germline V gene encodes CDR1 MNHEY and CDR2 SMNVEV (reference sequence). The CDR3 contains 13 residues. Trimming took 4 bases from V and 7 from J, leaving 12 bases between them. DNA of the CDR3: TGTGCCAGCAGTTACAGGGTTGAACATACGCAGTATTTT. Translation: CASSYRVEHTQYF.

The chain combines TRBV25-1 with TRBJ2-1; TRBD2 might be the D (5 bases). CDR1 and CDR2 (germline): MGHDK, SYGVNS. Trimming took off 6 bases at V and 3 bases at J, with 15 bases between the two ends. The CDR3 is 15 amino acids. The CDR3 is CASRGTRTDYNEQFF. For the CDR3, the DNA is TGTGCCAGCAGGGGAACCCGGACTGACTACAATGAGCAGTTCTTC.

The V gene is TRBV5-4, the J gene TRBJ2-3; TRBD2 matches at 11 bases. Trimming cost V 3 bases and J 0 bases; bases outside gene matches: 3. The CDR3 runs to 16 residues. CDR1 SGHNT and CDR2 YYREEE come from the germline V gene (reference sequence). The CDR3 DNA sequence: TGTGCCAGCAGCTCGAGACTAGCGGGAAGCACAGATACGCAGTATTTT. Translating it yields CASSSRLAGSTDTQYF.

The genes are TRBV28 and TRBJ2-1; 8 nucleotides match TRBD1. The J segment lost 4 bases and the V segment lost 6 bases, leaving 8 bases of the junction unmatched. The CDR3 contains 15 residues. The germline CDR1 and CDR2 sequences are MDHEN and SYDVKM. DNA for the CDR3: TGTGCCAGCAGACCTGGGACAGGTGAATACAATGAGCAGTTCTTC. Protein: CASRPGTGEYNEQFF.

The chain links TRBV27 to TRBJ2-7; TRBD1 aligns across 8 bases. The ends lost 4 bases at V and 1 base at J; junction bases unmatched: 9. The CDR3 extends over 16 amino acids. CDR1 MNHEY and CDR2 SMNVEV come from the germline V gene (reference sequence). CDR3 in amino acids: CASSSRRTGLSYEQYF. The CDR3 DNA reads as TGTGCCAGCAGTTCTCGACGGACAGGGCTATCCTACGAGCAGTACTTC.

The chain uses TRBV9 and TRBJ1-3; D may be TRBD1 (6 bases). Trimming removed 1 base at V and 4 bases at J, with 18 bases between. CDR1 SGDLS and CDR2 YYNGEE come from the germline V gene. The CDR3 loop spans 17 amino acids. This CDR3 is CASSVPPGGAEGNTIYF. The CDR3 DNA reads as TGTGCCAGCAGCGTACCTCCGGGGGGCGCCGAAGGAAACACCATATATTTT.

The V gene is TRBV19, the J gene TRBJ1-4; weak D call: TRBD1 (5 bases). The length of the CDR3 is 15 residues. The germline V gene encodes CDR1 LNHDA and CDR2 SQIVND (reference sequence). The V end lost 2 bases, the J end lost 5 bases, and 12 bases lay between the germline ends. CDR3 residues: CASSIQGDLNEKLFF. DNA of the CDR3: TGTGCCAGTAGTATACAAGGGGATTTAAATGAAAAACTGTTTTTT. The full variable domain, its missing parts supplied by reference TRBV19 and TRBJ1-4, is DGGITQSPKYLFRKEGQNVTLSCEQNLNHDAMYWYRQDPGQGLRLIYYSQIVNDFQKGDIAEGYSVSREKKESFPLTVTSAQKNPTAFYLCASSIQGDLNEKLFFGSGTQLSVL.

The chain links TRBV5-1 to TRBJ2-7; tentative D call: TRBD1 (6 bases). Germline V CDR1 and CDR2: SGHRS, YFSETQ. V was shortened by 4 bases and J by 2 bases, with 13 bases between the two germline ends. The CDR3 length is 14 residues. CDR3 sequence reads: CASSPGTNTYEQYF. The CDR3 DNA reads TGCGCCAGCAGCCCCGGGACAAATACCTACGAGCAGTACTTC.

This chain uses TRBV4-3 with TRBJ2-7, with TRBD1 as a possible D gene (6 bases). This CDR3 has 13 amino acids. Trimming cost V 4 bases and J 6 bases, with 13 bases left between them. Germline V gives CDR1 LGHNA, CDR2 YSLEER. CDR3 nucleotides: TGCGCCAGCAGCCCTAACAGGGTTGGCGAGCAGTACTTC. It is translated as CASSPNRVGEQYF.

The chain is built from TRBV7-3 and TRBJ2-2; D call uncertain. This CDR3 is 13 amino acids long. Trimming took 2 bases from V and 8 from J, leaving 9 bases between them. Germline CDR1 is SGHTA and CDR2 is FQGTGA. CDR3 coding DNA: TGTGCCAGCAGCTTACATCCGGGTGGGGAGCTGTTTTTT. This translates into CASSLHPGGELFF.